This record covers a single TCR beta chain. Its antigen is undetermined. The sample belongs to a study of vaccination and CD4 T cells after COVID-19. Study summary: Median time from second vaccine dose to sampling was over 55 days (14 to 241).

Study findings and constraints: SARS-CoV-2-reactive clonotype medians increased from roughly 21 to 40, not significantly. Convalescent patients were relatively few, and early post-infection timepoints were missing. Spike mono-reactivity marked 304 of 307 vaccine-specific clones in convalescent patients.

Germline V gene sequence: CDR1 LGHNA, CDR2 YSLEER. The CDR3 extends over 15 amino acids. Trimming took off 2 bases at V and 3 bases at J, with 11 bases between the two ends. A single record per CDR3 protein comes from TCRdb applying MiXCR to the PCR reads. The sample includes approximately 23,000 distinct CDR3 sequences, 50% to 65% of them seen just once. The receptor was isolated from a human donor who had recovered from COVID-19. The sample in question was CD4+ T cells from blood, obtained before SARS-CoV-2 vaccination. The chain employs TRBV4-3 and TRBJ1-5; a possible D gene is TRBD1 (6 bases). CDR3 loop: CASSQNREVNQPQHF. CDR3 DNA: TGCGCCAGCAGCCAAAACAGGGAGGTCAATCAGCCCCAGCATTTT.